The sequence of this TCR beta chain was determined in a study of human T cells and chemical hapten exposure (dated by TCRdb to about 2021). At the level of the whole study: For sensitization, 2% DPC in acetone was applied to a 2 cm by 2 cm area of upper inner arm skin. Patient blood was sampled pre-sensitization (week 0) and at 2, 6 and about 24 weeks after DPC sensitization. Peripheral blood TCR repertoire changes were tracked in vivo in alopecia patients during primary and secondary sensitization to the hapten diphenylcyclopropenone (DPC). For TCR sequencing, blood came from 25 to 35 alopecia patients at anywhere from one to four time points (pre-sensitization, 2, 6 and 24 weeks). Patch testing was performed on the upper back with Finn chambers containing 0.01% DPC, and the patch tests were scored after 6 days according to International Contact Dermatitis Research Group standards. Throughout the study period of roughly five months, patients also received therapeutic DPC doses to the scalp every week. The patient cohort, mostly female, included alopecia areata with under or over 50% scalp involvement, alopecia totalis and alopecia universalis. Libraries were pooled for sequencing, and variation in per-sample TCR yields was attributed mainly to small differences in library volumes within the pool.

The CDR3 runs 11 amino acids, cysteine and phenylalanine included. Of all the DNA, just the CDR3 is kept, 33 bases in frame from base 1. Via the germline V gene (reference sequence), CDR1 is DFQATT and CDR2 SNEGSKA. What the research found in general, with its limitations: Expanded TCRs formed significantly more large CDR3 similarity clusters than pre-sensitization or healthy control sets, consistent with antigen-driven responses. The number of PT1 expanded TCRs positively correlated with patch test score, significant at thresholds 8, 16 and 32 but not 4. Alopecia, a presumed autoimmune disease, was present in all patients, so the immune response of the patients might differ from that of healthy individuals. The number of TCRs above 1 in 1000 frequency did not change with DPC sensitization; there was no evidence of global repertoire structure alterations. Repeated subsampling changed both the strength of the expansion versus patch-test correlation and the threshold at which that correlation became significant.

In light of the paper, this sample's time point label describes: patch test 2, 6 weeks after DPC sensitization. The treatment or condition label on this specimen signifies: therapeutic diphenylcyclopropenone sensitization with weekly scalp DPC. At each patch-test visit, blood was drawn before the patch test was applied. Patients were eligible if aged 18 to 70, diagnosed with alopecia and judged suitable for DPC therapy, and pregnant patients were excluded. Total RNA was isolated from unfractionated whole blood collected in Tempus Blood RNA tubes. Library preparation employed RACE. The sample was run on a NextSeq 500. Library preparation attached unique molecular identifiers to individual cDNA molecules for quantitative, reproducible TCR counting. Both TCR alpha and TCR beta chains were sequenced from each blood RNA sample. In the source study's methods: A median of about 87,000 TCRs per sample was observed, with a range of roughly 23,224 to 750,000. The Decombinator software suite was used to annotate V, J and CDR3 in the TCR reads. To make PS versus PT1 abundance plots, every sample was subsampled to the same number of TCRs (28,000). TCRs were defined as expanded if absent before sensitization and observed at least eight times at the 2-week time point. Starting from the raw public reads, TCRdb applied fastp trimming at Q25, assembled clones with MiXCR and retained in-frame beta chains. Rows with a matching CDR3 protein are joined into one entry that keeps the most common DNA and genes. The V and J calls, along with clone size, are taken from TCRdb and not from the paper's own processing. Across this sample there are about 85,000 distinct CDR3 sequences, with roughly 11% seen only once. Roughly 1.5% of the sample is taken by the ten largest.

This clonotype showed up many times. Its antigen is unknown. No per-base quality is available; no much larger clone lies one base away. The source of this sequence is a man aged 18 to 30 with alopecia areata. Some clones in this sample may be carry-over from other donors' samples. The sample consisted of whole blood, taken in connection with sensitization to the hapten diphenylcyclopropenone (DPC). The chain couples TRBV20-1 to TRBJ2-3; the D gene is not confidently resolved. The CDR3 has the sequence CGMAITDTQYF. The sequenced DNA is TGCGGAATGGCGATCACAGATACGCAGTATTTT.